This entry lists 22 T cell receptor beta chains sequenced from one sample in a study of patients and donors after allogeneic stem cell transplantation. TCRdb used MiXCR to reprocess the RT-PCR reads, holding one entry per CDR3 protein. This sample yields about 31,000 distinct CDR3 sequences, of which about 6.5% are seen a single time; just under 35% belongs to the top ten. Sequenced: blood, either unsorted or a sorted T cell fraction (not recorded which). The receptors were gathered from a human donor who was either an allogeneic HSCT recipient or a stem cell or donor lymphocyte infusion donor (not recorded which). It is not recorded whose cells these are; they may come from a transplant donor.

This clonotype was observed at least ten times. V gene TRBV7-9 combines with J gene TRBJ1-5; D is undetermined. Germline assignment: CDR1 SEHNR and CDR2 FQNEAQ (reference sequence). V lost 0 bases and J lost 5, with 5 bases in between. The CDR3 loop spans 13 amino acids. CDR3 sequence reads: CASSLAGYQPQHF. CDR3 in DNA: TGTGCCAGCAGCTTAGCGGGATATCAGCCCCAGCATTTT.

At least ten counts were recorded for this clonotype. The chain links TRBV5-6 to TRBJ1-5, with a possible D match to TRBD1 (5 bases). Trimming pared 4 bases from V and 1 base from J, leaving 12 bases between. The CDR3 covers 15 residues. CDR1 is SGHDT and CDR2 is YYEEEE in the germline V gene. CDR3: CASSRRVTSNQPQHF. DNA for the CDR3: TGTGCCAGCAGCCGCAGGGTGACGAGCAATCAGCCCCAGCATTTT.

This clonotype was recorded at least ten times. The chain joins TRBV27 to TRBJ2-7; D is undetermined. The CDR3 has 9 amino acids. Germline V gene data show CDR1 as MNHEY and CDR2 as SMNVEV (reference sequence). Trimming pared 8 bases from V and 2 bases from J, leaving 1 base between. The CDR3 nucleotides read TGTGCCAGCCCCTACGAGCAGTACTTC. It codes for CASPYEQYF.

This clonotype was seen at least ten times. V usage is TRBV4-3 and J usage is TRBJ1-1, with no clear D. Germline values: CDR1 LGHNA, CDR2 YSLEER. V lost 4 bases to trimming and J lost 1 base, with 13 bases between them. The CDR3 is 15 residues long. The CDR3 reads CASSPSPRGNTEAFF. As DNA, the CDR3 is TGCGCCAGCAGCCCTTCTCCCCGCGGGAACACTGAAGCTTTCTTT.

This rearrangement joins TRBV6-5 to TRBJ2-7; D uncertain. Trimming pared 0 bases from V and 2 bases from J, leaving 11 bases between. Germline CDR1 is MNHEY and CDR2 is SVGAGI. This CDR3 has 15 amino acids. The CDR3 DNA follows: TGTGCCAGCAGTTACTCGGCTAGTGTAGCCTACGAGCAGTACTTC. Amino acids: CASSYSASVAYEQYF.

This chain uses TRBV6-2 or TRBV6-3 with TRBJ2-3; 10 bases are shared with TRBD1. From germline, CDR1 is MNHEY and CDR2 SVGEGT. This CDR3 has 14 residues. V shed 5 bases and J 5 bases; nucleotides not matched to a gene: 4. The CDR3 DNA is TGTGCCAGCAGTCGACAGGGGGCGCAAGATACGCAGTATTTT. Residues: CASSRQGAQDTQYF.

The chain couples TRBV3-1 to TRBJ2-2; D uncertain. Germline CDR1 LGHDT, CDR2 YNNKEL (reference sequence). The CDR3 extends over 14 amino acids. V dropped 2 bases and J dropped 6 bases, with 10 bases sitting between them. The CDR3 DNA reads as TGTGCCAGCAGCCAACCCATCGGGCCCGGGGAGCTGTTTTTT. This codes for CASSQPIGPGELFF.

There are many counts of this clonotype. V usage is TRBV18 and J usage is TRBJ2-7, with D possibly TRBD1 on 6 matching bases. The CDR3 is made up of 14 amino acids. Trimming stripped 4 bases from V and 5 bases from J, with 15 bases between. CDR1 and CDR2 (germline): KGHSH, LQKENI. CDR3 coding DNA: TGTGCCAGCTCACTACTACAGGGTCCCGACGAGCAGTACTTC. It encodes CASSLLQGPDEQYF. Full variable domain (rest looked up from reference TRBV18 and TRBJ2-7): NAGVMQNPRHLVRRRGQEARLRCSPMKGHSHVYWYRQLPEEGLKFMVYLQKENIIDESGMPKERFSAEFPKEGPSILRIQQVVRGDSAAYFCASSLLQGPDEQYFGPGTRLTVT.

This clonotype was seen at least ten times. This chain connects TRBV24-1 to TRBJ2-1; 9 bases agree with TRBD2. With 5 bases clipped from V and 6 bases from J, the junction kept 10 bases outside the gene matches. This CDR3 has 16 amino acids. The germline V gene has CDR1 KGHDR and CDR2 SFDVKD. The CDR3 nucleotides read TGTGCCACCAGTGCTCCGGGTAGCGGGAGTGTCAATGAGCAGTTCTTC. As protein: CATSAPGSGSVNEQFF.

With respect to this clonotype: Compared with germline, one end of the junction differs, possibly owing to a read error. This chain joins TRBV15 and TRBJ2-6; D unresolved. The CDR3 has 14 amino acids. From germline, CDR1 is LNHNV and CDR2 YYDKDF (reference sequence). CDR3 sequence (DNA): TGTGCCACCAGCAGAGGGTCTGAGGCCAACGTCCTGACTTTC. This gives the protein CATSRGSEANVLTF.

This clonotype has a count of ten or more. The rearrangement links TRBV30 to TRBJ2-1; 9 bases fit TRBD2. The J segment lost 0 bases and the V segment lost 5 bases, leaving 8 bases of the junction unmatched. The germline V gene has CDR1 GTSNPN and CDR2 SVGIG (reference sequence). The CDR3 loop spans 16 amino acids. The CDR3 coding sequence is TGTGCCTGGGGAGGTAGCGGGAGAAACTCCTACAATGAGCAGTTCTTC. As protein: CAWGGSGRNSYNEQFF. Combining the CDR3 with reference TRBV30 and TRBJ2-1 gives the whole variable domain SQTIHQWPATLVQPVGSPLSLECTVEGTSNPNLYWYRQAAGRGLQLLFYSVGIGQISSEVPQNLSASRPQDRQFILSSKKLLLSDSGFYLCAWGGSGRNSYNEQFFGPGTRLTVL.

The sample holds one count of this clonotype. The chain links TRBV7-9 to TRBJ2-6; the D gene is possibly TRBD1 (5 bases). Trimming pared 6 bases from V and 1 base from J, leaving 10 bases between. CDR1 and CDR2 from the germline V gene are SEHNR and FQNEAQ (reference sequence). There are 15 residues in the CDR3. CDR3 in amino acids: CASSAGPSGANVLTF. The CDR3 region has the DNA TGTGCCAGCAGTGCAGGGCCTTCTGGGGCCAACGTCCTGACTTTC. The whole variable domain, remainder taken from reference TRBV7-9 and TRBJ2-6, is DTGVSQNPRHKITKRGQNVTFRCDPISEHNRLYWYRQTLGQGPEFLTYFQNEAQLEKSRLLSDRFSAERPKGSFSTLEIQRTEQGDSAMYLCASSAGPSGANVLTFGAGSRLTVL.

This clonotype was picked up many times. The chain couples TRBV24-1 to TRBJ2-1, with TRBD2 matching 8 bases. This CDR3 is built from 15 residues. CDR1 is KGHDR, CDR2 SFDVKD, per germline. Trimming cost V 8 bases and J 3 bases; bases outside gene matches: 8. CDR3 bases: TGTGCCACCAACGGTGCGGGAGGTCTCTACAATGAGCAGTTCTTC. As protein: CATNGAGGLYNEQFF.

This clonotype was recorded at least ten times. The V gene is TRBV6-5, the J gene TRBJ1-5; 7 bases line up with TRBD1. Germline values: CDR1 MNHEY, CDR2 SVGAGI. After removal of 2 bases from V and 7 bases from J, the junction contained 8 bases not matched to a gene. The CDR3 runs 15 residues. The CDR3 DNA reads as TGTGCCAGCAGTTACGATCGACAGGGTCGACAGCCCCAGCATTTT. Translation: CASSYDRQGRQPQHF.

This clonotype was seen ten or more times. The chain links TRBV12-3 or TRBV12-4 to TRBJ1-6; 9 bases are shared with TRBD1. This CDR3 spans 14 amino acids. V gave up 2 bases and J gave up 9 bases; unmatched junction bases: 2. CDR3 DNA: TGTGCCAGCAGTTTACACAGGGGGCTTTCACCCCTCCACTTT. This gives the protein CASSLHRGLSPLHF.

In its sample, this clonotype was seen a few times. This CDR3 reads CASSRGTVTYEQYF. The CDR3 region has the DNA TGTGCCAGCAGTAGGGGGACAGTCACCTACGAGCAGTACTTC. This chain connects TRBV6-2 or TRBV6-3 to TRBJ2-7, with 7 nucleotides matching TRBD1. The CDR3 covers 14 residues. V shed 5 bases, J shed 2 bases, and the junction held 6 bases outside the gene matches. Germline V gene sequence: CDR1 MNHEY, CDR2 SVGEGT.

This clonotype was picked up many times. The DNA for the CDR3 is TGTGCCACCGGACTAGCTCTGGAGCAGTTCTTC. Its translation: CATGLALEQFF. The rearrangement uses TRBV28 and TRBJ2-1; 8 bases are a match to TRBD2. Germline-derived CDR1 and CDR2 are MDHEN and SYDVKM. CDR3 length equals 11 residues. Unmatched junction bases numbered 6, after V lost 10 bases and J lost 10 bases.

This clonotype was picked up many times. The chain has TRBV9 and TRBJ1-2, with unresolved D. Germline V gene lookup returns CDR1 SGDLS and CDR2 YYNGEE. This CDR3 spans 15 amino acids. The V end was cut by 2 bases, the J end by 2 bases, with 13 bases between. The CDR3: CASSVGFMLNYGYTF. DNA for the CDR3: TGTGCCAGCAGCGTTGGCTTTATGCTGAACTATGGCTACACCTTC.

This clonotype was seen repeatedly, ten times or more. The CDR3 sequence: CASSLGPVDTEAFF. CDR3 DNA: TGTGCCAGCAGCTTAGGACCCGTCGACACTGAAGCTTTCTTT. This chain links TRBV7-2 with TRBJ1-1; no firm D call. There are 14 residues in the CDR3. Trimming pared 1 base from V and 3 bases from J, leaving 9 bases between. Germline assignment: CDR1 SGHTA and CDR2 FQGNSA. Based on the CDR3 plus reference TRBV7-2 and TRBJ1-1, the full variable domain is GAGVSQSPSNKVTEKGKDVELRCDPISGHTALYWYRQSLGQGLEFLIYFQGNSAPDKSGLPSDRFSAERTGGSVSTLTIQRTQQEDSAVYLCASSLGPVDTEAFFGQGTRLTVV.

There are many counts of this clonotype. J is TRBJ1-1 and V is TRBV29-1; perhaps TRBD1 as D (6 bases). This CDR3 spans 13 amino acids. The V and J ends lost 5 bases and 0 bases respectively, with 10 bases between them. The V gene's germline CDR1 is SQVTM and CDR2 ANQGSEA. The DNA of the CDR3 is TGCAGCGTTCAGGGGAACATGAACACTGAAGCTTTCTTT. Translating it yields CSVQGNMNTEAFF.

This clonotype has a count of ten or more. The V call is TRBV9, the J call TRBJ2-3, with a possible D match to TRBD1 (5 bases). The CDR3 covers 15 residues. Trimming stripped 0 bases from V and 4 bases from J, with 12 bases between. CDR1 and CDR2 from the germline V gene are SGDLS and YYNGEE. This CDR3 reads CASSVGARDADTQYF. DNA for the CDR3: TGTGCCAGCAGCGTAGGGGCCAGGGATGCAGATACGCAGTATTTT.

Many counts were recorded for this clonotype. The chain recombines TRBV20-1 with TRBJ2-2; 9 bases align to TRBD2. The CDR3 loop spans 14 amino acids. Trimming took 5 bases from V and 3 from J; bases not matched to a gene: 4. CDR1 is DFQATT, CDR2 SNEGSKA, per germline (reference sequence). This CDR3 is CSAGSGSYTGELFF. CDR3 nucleotide sequence: TGCAGTGCTGGTAGCGGGAGTTACACCGGGGAGCTGTTTTTT.